The 17 T cell receptor beta chains given below trace back to one sample, sequenced in a study of T cell responses to AZD1222 COVID-19 vaccine (dated by TCRdb to the early 2020s). Library preparation used the immunoSEQ multiplex PCR assay. Drawn from immuneACCESS, this table holds only the in-frame rearrangements with V and J called that TCRdb kept. Clones are partly lost; checked studies trace under half to an unresolved V gene and leave the rest unexplained. The sample yields fewer than 150,000 clones; around 92% were counted once. More than 7% of the sample is held by the ten biggest clonotypes. The sample's time point label, in plain terms: about 28 days (+/-7) after the second vaccine dose. This material consisted of peripheral blood, taken 28 days after the second AZD1222 dose. The source is an adult who received the AZD1222 COVID-19 vaccine.

The rearrangement uses TRBV5-1 and TRBJ1-2, with 9 bases fitting TRBD1. The length of the CDR3 is 12 residues. Germline CDR1 is SGHRS and CDR2 is YFSETQ. The V gene end was trimmed by 4 bases and the J gene end by 14 bases; junction bases not matched to a gene: 9. This CDR3 is CASSTGQGRVTF. The CDR3 DNA follows: TGCGCCAGCAGCACAGGACAGGGGAGGGTTACCTTC.

This clone was observed a handful of times. The chain is built from TRBV6-5 and TRBJ2-7; 7 bases line up with TRBD2. Germline-derived CDR1 and CDR2 are MNHEY and SVGAGI. The CDR3 is 15 residues long. V shed 7 bases and J 3 bases; nucleotides not matched to a gene: 12. The CDR3 loop is CASNMRAGPSYEQYF. In DNA, the CDR3 is TGTGCCAGCAACATGAGAGCGGGACCAAGCTACGAGCAGTACTTC.

The gene calls are TRBV6-5 and TRBJ2-3; D is uncertain. This CDR3 is built from 15 residues. Trimming took off 6 bases at V and 0 bases at J, with 13 bases between the two ends. The germline V gene has CDR1 MNHEY and CDR2 SVGAGI. The CDR3 nucleotides read TGTGCCAGCAGCCTTGAACAGCCTAGCACAGATACGCAGTATTTT. Protein sequence: CASSLEQPSTDTQYF.

CDR3 amino acids: CASPFLGQETQYF. For the CDR3, the DNA is TGTGCCAGCCCTTTTCTGGGACAAGAGACCCAGTACTTC. This chain uses TRBV12-3 or TRBV12-4 with TRBJ2-5; the D is unclear. Trimming removed 8 bases at V and 2 bases at J, with 12 bases between. This CDR3 is 13 amino acids long.

This chain uses TRBV29-1 with TRBJ2-1; D is undetermined. The CDR3 has 15 amino acids. The ends were cut back, 0 bases at V and 0 bases at J, with 9 bases in the middle. Per germline, CDR1 SQVTM and CDR2 ANQGSEA. CDR3 residues: CSVEDWGSSYNEQFF. The CDR3, as DNA: TGCAGCGTTGAAGATTGGGGAAGCTCCTACAATGAGCAGTTCTTC.

This chain uses TRBV3-1 (or the pseudogene TRBV3-2) with TRBJ1-1; 8 bases agree with TRBD1. The ends lost 0 bases at V and 4 bases at J; junction bases unmatched: 7. CDR1 and CDR2 from the germline V gene are LGHDT and YNNKEL (reference sequence). The CDR3 has 16 residues. The CDR3 sequence is CASSQDYRGSGTEAFF. For the CDR3, the DNA is TGTGCCAGCAGCCAAGATTACAGGGGGTCGGGCACTGAAGCTTTCTTT.

V usage is TRBV5-1 and J usage is TRBJ1-2; 7 bases align to TRBD1. CDR1 and CDR2 from the germline V gene are SGHRS and YFSETQ. The ends lost 0 bases at V and 4 bases at J; junction bases unmatched: 6. The CDR3 is 15 residues long. For the CDR3, the DNA is TGCGCCAGCAGCTTGGGGGGGACAGAGATCTATGGCTACACCTTC. It specifies CASSLGGTEIYGYTF.

This chain connects TRBV7-2 to TRBJ2-1; the match to TRBD2 covers 8 bases. CDR3 length equals 16 residues. Germline-derived CDR1 and CDR2 are SGHTA and FQGNSA. V was pared by 2 bases and J by 2 bases, with 5 bases of the junction left unmatched. CDR3 protein: CASSLRAGETYNEQFF. CDR3 nucleotide sequence: TGTGCCAGCAGCTTAAGAGCGGGAGAGACCTACAATGAGCAGTTCTTC.

The gene calls are TRBV6-1 and TRBJ1-6; D gene unclear. Trimming cost V 4 bases and J 1 base, with 5 bases left between them. This CDR3 is built from 14 residues. CDR1 and CDR2 (germline): MNHNS, SASEGT. Written as DNA, the CDR3 is TGTGCCAGCAGTGGGAGGTCCTATAATTCACCCCTCCACTTT. It encodes CASSGRSYNSPLHF.

The chain employs TRBV28 and TRBJ2-1; the D gene is possibly TRBD1 (6 bases). This CDR3 is built from 14 residues. The V and J ends lost 6 bases and 1 base respectively, with 10 bases between them. Germline CDR1 MDHEN, CDR2 SYDVKM. The CDR3 DNA follows: TGTGCCAGCAGGGACACAGGGTCCTACAATGAGCAGTTCTTC. It codes for CASRDTGSYNEQFF.

The chain combines TRBV4-2 with TRBJ2-7; D is uncertain. CDR1 and CDR2 from the germline V gene are LGHNA and YNFKEQ. CDR3 size: 13 residues. Trimming took 0 bases from V and 4 from J, leaving 7 bases between them. The CDR3 region is CASSQDMGYEQYF. CDR3 bases: TGTGCCAGCAGCCAAGACATGGGATACGAGCAGTACTTC.

The J gene is TRBJ1-1, the V gene TRBV11-1; D is ambiguous. Trimming cost V 5 bases and J 3 bases, with 10 bases left between them. The CDR3 contains 13 residues. Germline values: CDR1 SGHAT, CDR2 FQDESV (reference sequence). CDR3 sequence (DNA): TGTGCCAGCAGCCCAGACACAGACACTGAAGCTTTCTTT. This encodes CASSPDTDTEAFF.

This rearrangement joins TRBV27 to TRBJ2-3; TRBD2 matches at 7 bases. Germline trimming cut 3 bases from V and 5 bases from J; bases unmatched to any gene: 14. The CDR3 has 17 amino acids. Germline V gene lookup returns CDR1 MNHEY and CDR2 SMNVEV (reference sequence). The CDR3, as DNA: TGTGCCAGCAGTTTTAGGTCAGGACTAGGCGGTCGAGATACGCAGTATTTT. It is translated as CASSFRSGLGGRDTQYF.

This chain connects TRBV24-1 to TRBJ1-2; D is unclear. Per germline, CDR1 KGHDR and CDR2 SFDVKD. V lost 3 bases, J lost 5 bases, and 12 bases lay in between. This CDR3 contains 14 residues. For the CDR3, the DNA is TGTGCCACCAGTGATGCCCCGGGATTGTATGGCTACACCTTC. Amino acid sequence: CATSDAPGLYGYTF.

J is TRBJ2-1 and V is TRBV7-8; D call uncertain. Germline V gene sequence: CDR1 SGHVS, CDR2 FQNEAQ. There are 14 residues in the CDR3. Trimming shortened V by 1 base and J by 6 bases, and 10 bases separated the two germline ends. CDR3 nucleotide sequence: TGTGCCAGCAGCTTAGTGATCACGGGCAATGAGCAGTTCTTC. This encodes CASSLVITGNEQFF.

The V and J genes are TRBV28 and TRBJ1-2; D not certain. CDR1 and CDR2 (germline): MDHEN, SYDVKM. The CDR3 has 14 amino acids. Trimming cost V 3 bases and J 5 bases, with 13 bases left between them. CDR3 in amino acids: CASSFGTEHYGYTF. CDR3 nucleotides: TGTGCCAGCAGTTTTGGTACAGAACATTATGGCTACACCTTC.

The rearrangement joins TRBV5-1 to TRBJ1-1; 7 bases map to TRBD1. This CDR3 region has 16 residues. Per germline, CDR1 SGHRS and CDR2 YFSETQ. The junction had 8 bases not matched to a gene; V was cut back by 0 bases and J by 3 bases. The DNA of the CDR3 is TGCGCCAGCAGCTTGGGACAGGGTTTTACCTACACTGAAGCTTTCTTT. It specifies CASSLGQGFTYTEAFF.